Detailed here is one T cell receptor (beta chain). The specificity of this receptor is unknown. No base quality information exists; no much larger clone differs at one position. These data belong to a study of blood T cell repertoires in COVID-19 (dated by TCRdb to the early 2020s). About the full investigation: Samples from collaborators originated in the United States, Italy and Spain and spanned both the acute and convalescent phases of COVID-19. The material from the prospective study consisted of cDNA or gDNA derived from T cells, B-cell-depleted T cells, or PBMCs. Samples came from the ongoing ImmuneRACE study (first 160 participants) plus 1,254 subjects from 6 global collaborators. The sample metadata nearly always contained a de-identified subject ID, COVID-19 status, age in years and sex. The dataset comprised deeply sampled blood TCRbeta repertoires from subjects exposed to, actively infected with, or recovered from COVID-19. The repertoires were released in a freely available public database intended as a resource for research on the immune response to SARS-CoV-2. HLA class I and class II types, where available, came from metadata supplied by the sample provider rather than from assay-based typing.

At one collaborating source in Seattle, patients were enrolled during active infection and were followed longitudinally through the course of disease. Each collaborating institution followed its own protocols to collect whole blood in K2EDTA tubes. Collaborator samples were shipped for TCRbeta analysis as frozen whole blood, isolated PBMCs, or DNA extracted from either sample type. The immunoSEQ Assay, a bias-controlled multiplex PCR, was used to amplify TCRbeta CDR3 regions from genomic DNA. The paper's data handling went like this. Within the assay, amplification of reference gene primers was used to estimate how many nucleated cells each sample contained. To quantify the absolute abundance of each unique TCRbeta CDR3 rearrangement, sequence reads were collapsed and filtered. For each sample, productive Simpson clonality was calculated as the square root of Simpson's diversity index across productive rearrangements. What TCRdb holds here is the immuneACCESS table cut down to in-frame rearrangements. Part of the clones is not present; checked against another copy, under half of the missing clones reflect an unresolved V gene, and the others are unexplained. V and J calls and clone size follow that table, whereas D and trimming were derived from the DNA. The sample profile shows 250,000 to 350,000 clones; around 84% of them were found once. The ten top clones hold roughly 1.5% of the sample.

The CDR3 has 13 amino acids, counting the end cysteine and phenylalanine. CDR3 DNA is the only sequence kept; it has 39 bases, read in frame from the first base. V drops 5 bases and J drops 2 bases, leaving 10 bases in between. The germline V gene provides CDR1 SGHRS and CDR2 YFSETQ. Paper-wide results and their limitations: Clinical and demographic metadata were provided uncurated, with the amount varying by source and participant.

The sample taken for sequencing was peripheral blood. The TCR sequence derives from a human donor with COVID-19, enrolled during active disease. The donor label of this sample is uncertain. The chain employs TRBV5-1 and TRBJ2-5; the D gene is perhaps TRBD2, from 6 matching bases. The CDR3 protein: CASRIGGQETQYF. The bases read TGCGCCAGCAGAATTGGGGGGCAAGAGACCCAGTACTTC.